The 21 T cell receptor beta chains given below trace back to one sample, sequenced in a study of blood T cell repertoires in COVID-19. Sequencing was performed with immunoSEQ multiplex PCR; in TCRdb, only in-frame clones are kept and a portion is missing. The sample contains 250,000 or so clones, 84% of which appear only once. The sequencing sample was made of peripheral blood. The receptors originated from a woman aged 40 to 49 who had recovered from COVID-19.

The chain links TRBV24-1 to TRBJ2-7, with 7 nucleotides matching TRBD2. Trimming removed 3 bases from V and 0 bases from J; junction bases left unmatched: 4. The germline CDR1 and CDR2 sequences are KGHDR and SFDVKD. The CDR3 sequence is 15 residues long. This CDR3 is CATSDGGGGSYEQYF. Written as DNA, the CDR3 is TGTGCCACCAGTGATGGTGGGGGGGGCTCCTACGAGCAGTACTTC.

The CDR3 DNA reads as TGTGCCAGCAGCGCAGACAGGGGCGGAGGTGGGACTGAAGCTTTCTTT. This sequence encodes CASSADRGGGGTEAFF. The chain combines TRBV7-2 with TRBJ1-1, with 8 nucleotides matching TRBD1. J lost 5 bases, V lost 5 bases, and 13 bases had no gene match. CDR1 is SGHTA and CDR2 is FQGNSA in the germline V gene. The CDR3 is 16 residues long. Full variable domain (outside the CDR3, taken from reference TRBV7-2 and TRBJ1-1): GAGVSQSPSNKVTEKGKDVELRCDPISGHTALYWYRQSLGQGLEFLIYFQGNSAPDKSGLPSDRFSAERTGGSVSTLTIQRTQQEDSAVYLCASSADRGGGGTEAFFGQGTRLTVV.

V gene TRBV6-5 combines with J gene TRBJ2-3; D remains ambiguous. The CDR3 is 15 amino acids. Germline values: CDR1 MNHEY, CDR2 SVGAGI. V lost 0 bases to trimming and J lost 0 bases, with 7 bases between them. The CDR3 DNA sequence: TGTGCCAGCAGTTACTCGGGCCGTAGCACAGATACGCAGTATTTT. Translation: CASSYSGRSTDTQYF.

The chain links TRBV5-1 to TRBJ1-6; the match to TRBD1 covers 7 bases. The CDR3 contains 19 residues. The germline V gene encodes CDR1 SGHRS and CDR2 YFSETQ. The ends lost 2 bases at V and 0 bases at J; junction bases unmatched: 11. The CDR3 region has the DNA TGCGCCAGCAGCTTTCGCACCTTCAGGGGGAGCTCCTATAATTCACCCCTCCACTTT. It translates to CASSFRTFRGSSYNSPLHF.

The genes are TRBV19 and TRBJ1-1; 8 positions match TRBD1. The CDR3 is 16 residues long. Per germline, CDR1 LNHDA and CDR2 SQIVND (reference sequence). With 5 bases clipped from V and 0 bases from J, the junction kept 8 bases outside the gene matches. CDR3 sequence (DNA): TGTGCCAGTAGTGACCCCGGGACAGGTATGAACACTGAAGCTTTCTTT. Amino acids: CASSDPGTGMNTEAFF.

This clone appeared a few times. This chain connects TRBV2 to TRBJ2-5; TRBD1 matches 10 bases. The trim removed 11 bases at V and 4 bases at J, leaving 10 bases unmatched. The CDR3 runs to 14 residues. CDR1 and CDR2 (germline): SNHLY, FYNNEI. The CDR3 sequence: CARQRRDRGETQYF. The CDR3 DNA follows: TGTGCCCGCCAGCGCCGGGACAGGGGAGAGACCCAGTACTTC.

The genes are TRBV2 and TRBJ2-1; D uncertain. V lost 3 bases, J lost 9 bases, and 12 bases lay in between. In germline, CDR1 is SNHLY, CDR2 FYNNEI. The CDR3 is made up of 13 amino acids. The CDR3 DNA reads as TGTGCCAGCAGTGATATAGTAGCCGGTGAGCAGTTCTTC. As protein: CASSDIVAGEQFF.

The gene calls are TRBV4-1 and TRBJ1-2; 9 nucleotides align to TRBD1. The CDR3 length is 17 residues. Looked up from germline, CDR1 is MGHRA and CDR2 is YSYEKL. The trim removed 0 bases at V and 3 bases at J, leaving 8 bases unmatched. CDR3 amino acids: CASSQELQGAKDYGYTF. The CDR3 nucleotides read TGCGCCAGCAGCCAAGAACTACAGGGGGCAAAGGACTATGGCTACACCTTC.

This clone has a handful of counts. V is TRBV19 and J is TRBJ1-5; D gene unclear. The CDR3 is made up of 11 amino acids. CDR1 and CDR2 from the germline V gene are LNHDA and SQIVND (reference sequence). V was clipped by 8 bases and J by 5 bases, with 7 bases between them. CDR3 DNA: TGTGCCAGTGGGCGACATCAGCCCCAGCATTTT. It yields the protein CASGRHQPQHF.

This clone was counted only a few times. The J gene is TRBJ1-2, the V gene TRBV28; D gene unclear. The CDR3 is made up of 15 amino acids. Trimming stripped 8 bases from V and 0 bases from J, with 16 bases between. Germline V gives CDR1 MDHEN, CDR2 SYDVKM. CDR3 protein: CASAGSVVANYGYTF. CDR3 in DNA: TGTGCCAGCGCAGGAAGTGTGGTAGCTAACTATGGCTACACCTTC.

The V and J genes are TRBV19 and TRBJ1-6, with TRBD1 matching 8 bases. CDR3 length equals 14 residues. V was clipped by 5 bases and J by 7 bases; unmatched bases: 4. CDR1 is LNHDA, CDR2 SQIVND, per germline (reference sequence). The CDR3 loop is CASSRTGLNSPLHF. CDR3 nucleotides: TGTGCCAGTAGTCGGACAGGGCTGAATTCACCCCTCCACTTT.

V gene TRBV5-1 combines with J gene TRBJ2-1; 9 bases agree with TRBD1. The V gene's germline CDR1 is SGHRS and CDR2 YFSETQ. This CDR3 comprises 15 residues. The junction had 7 bases not matched to a gene; V was cut back by 5 bases and J by 4 bases. CDR3 amino acids: CASRIDRGDYNEQFF. In DNA, the CDR3 is TGCGCCAGCAGGATCGACAGGGGGGATTACAATGAGCAGTTCTTC.

This chain joins TRBV11-3 and TRBJ1-4, with 8 bases fitting TRBD1. With 2 bases clipped from V and 8 bases from J, the junction kept 10 bases outside the gene matches. The CDR3 spans 16 residues. CDR1 is SGHNT, CDR2 YENEEA, per germline. CDR3 in amino acids: CASSLWEATGEEKLFF. The CDR3 DNA reads as TGTGCCAGCAGCTTATGGGAGGCGACAGGGGAAGAAAAACTGTTTTTT. The complete variable domain, with remaining parts taken from reference TRBV11-3 and TRBJ1-4, reads EAGVVQSPRYKIIEKKQPVAFWCNPISGHNTLYWYLQNLGQGPELLIRYENEEAVDDSQLPKDRFSAERLKGVDSTLKIQPAELGDSAVYLCASSLWEATGEEKLFFGSGTQLSVL.

This chain uses TRBV5-1 with TRBJ2-7, with a weak D call TRBD1 (6 bases). V lost 4 bases to trimming and J lost 6 bases, with 23 bases between them. This CDR3 has 16 residues. Looked up from germline, CDR1 is SGHRS and CDR2 is YFSETQ. The CDR3 sequence is CASSGLPGQASSEQYF. The CDR3 DNA is TGCGCCAGCAGCGGTCTTCCGGGACAAGCTTCCAGCGAGCAGTACTTC.

V and J are TRBV2 and TRBJ1-1; D gene ambiguous. The CDR3 runs to 12 residues. V was shortened by 4 bases and J by 5 bases, with 8 bases between the two germline ends. From germline, CDR1 is SNHLY and CDR2 FYNNEI. In DNA form, the CDR3 reads TGTGCCAGCAGTGCCCGGGATACTGAAGCTTTCTTT. Protein: CASSARDTEAFF.

V and J are TRBV3-1 (or the pseudogene TRBV3-2) and TRBJ2-1; TRBD2 matches 11 bases. Trimming at V came to 1 base and at J to 7 bases, leaving 6 bases not matched to a gene. The V gene's germline CDR1 is LGHDT and CDR2 YNNKEL (reference sequence). This CDR3 is built from 16 residues. The CDR3 here is CASSQGLAGGQNEQFF. CDR3 nucleotide sequence: TGTGCCAGCAGCCAAGGGCTAGCGGGGGGTCAAAATGAGCAGTTCTTC.

The CDR3 protein is CASSWGVGNTQYF. In DNA form, the CDR3 reads TGTGCCAGCAGTTGGGGAGTTGGTAATACGCAGTATTTT. J is TRBJ2-3 and V is TRBV28; D may be TRBD2 (5 bases). CDR1 MDHEN and CDR2 SYDVKM come from the germline V gene. This CDR3 is 13 amino acids long. V lost 4 bases to trimming and J lost 7 bases, with 12 bases between them.

The chain is built from TRBV28 and TRBJ1-1, with 8 bases lining up with TRBD1. Looked up from germline, CDR1 is MDHEN and CDR2 is SYDVKM. The V and J ends lost 5 bases and 5 bases, in that order; junction bases with no gene match: 16. The CDR3 has 17 residues. This CDR3 reads CASSRPTQGAWKTEAFF. The CDR3 DNA sequence: TGTGCCAGCAGTCGCCCTACTCAGGGGGCATGGAAAACTGAAGCTTTCTTT.

The DNA of the CDR3 is TGCAGCGTTGAACTTTTTTCCCCACAGGGTAACTATGGCTACACCTTC. Its protein is CSVELFSPQGNYGYTF. V and J are TRBV29-1 and TRBJ1-2; TRBD1 is a possible D gene (6 bases). The CDR3 loop spans 16 amino acids. Germline V gene lookup returns CDR1 SQVTM and CDR2 ANQGSEA. Trimming cost V 2 bases and J 1 base, with 17 bases left between them. Filled out from reference TRBV29-1 and TRBJ1-2, the complete variable domain reads SAVISQKPSRDICQRGTSLTIQCQVDSQVTMMFWYRQQPGQSLTLIATANQGSEATYESGFVIDKFPISRPNLTFSTLTVSNMSPEDSSIYLCSVELFSPQGNYGYTFGSGTRLTVV.

V usage is TRBV19 and J usage is TRBJ1-5, with a weak D call TRBD1 (6 bases). The CDR3 sequence is 17 residues long. Germline CDR1 LNHDA, CDR2 SQIVND (reference sequence). V was trimmed by 4 bases and J by 3 bases, leaving 19 bases between them. This CDR3 reads CASSRLSGQPDNQPQHF. The CDR3 DNA sequence: TGTGCCAGTAGTAGACTATCTGGACAGCCTGACAATCAGCCCCAGCATTTT.

The V call is TRBV6-5, the J call TRBJ2-5; the match to TRBD2 covers 12 bases. The CDR3 consists of 15 residues. Germline V gene lookup returns CDR1 MNHEY and CDR2 SVGAGI. Trimming at V came to 6 bases and at J to 4 bases, leaving 6 bases not matched to a gene. CDR3 bases: TGTGCCAGCAGGACACTAGCGGGGGGTGGAGAGACCCAGTACTTC. Protein sequence: CASRTLAGGGETQYF.